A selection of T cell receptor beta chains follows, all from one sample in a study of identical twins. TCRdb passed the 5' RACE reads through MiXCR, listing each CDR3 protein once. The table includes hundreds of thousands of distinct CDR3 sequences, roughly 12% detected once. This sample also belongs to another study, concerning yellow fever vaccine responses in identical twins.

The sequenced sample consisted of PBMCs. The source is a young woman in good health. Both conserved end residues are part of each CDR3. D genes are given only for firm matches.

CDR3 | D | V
CASSQAGYEQYF | . | TRBV14
CASSTHTSEQFF | . | TRBV7-9
CASSPALMYQETQYF | . | TRBV5-1
CASSQAPLRRGATDTQYF | TRBD2 | TRBV3-1
CASSYSRSQETQYF | . | TRBV6-5
CASSDVGGGNYNEQFF | TRBD2 | TRBV6-1
CASSLGRKRNQPQHF | . | TRBV12-3/TRBV12-4
CSARDKVNQPQHF | . | TRBV20-1
CASSLGDYRTGELFF | . | TRBV27
CASKFPQGISGANVLTF | TRBD1 | TRBV5-1
CASTRGDQPQHF | . | TRBV7-9
CASYPKPGTSGGLSYNEQFF | TRBD2 | TRBV12-3/TRBV12-4
CSARTTGLAYNEQFF | TRBD2 | TRBV20-1
CASSLDRLGGADDEQFF | TRBD1 | TRBV11-3
CASTGQGADTQYF | TRBD1 | TRBV19
CASQRWGPYNTIYF | . | TRBV12-3/TRBV12-4
CASSRGDVNSGANVLTF | . | TRBV6-1
CASSLSGRVSEQFF | TRBD2 | TRBV7-2
CASSRGTGNHYGYTF | TRBD1 | TRBV3-1
CASSLGLGTSGVYEQYF | TRBD2 | TRBV5-8
CASRALSEQFF | . | TRBV12-3/TRBV12-4
CAATGVTNEKLFF | . | TRBV7-9
CASSLLSDSSYEQYF | . | TRBV5-1
CASSQESGGYEKLFF | . | TRBV4-1
CATSDARTERPYNEQFF | . | TRBV24-1
CASSPSNADTQYF | . | TRBV5-1
CSARTGTGGSPLHF | TRBD1 | TRBV20-1
CASSLKDRSYGYTF | . | TRBV5-6
CSARDWTDRNTEAFF | . | TRBV20-1
CASEYGTSGRTDTQYF | TRBD2 | TRBV2
CASRLISYNEQFF | . | TRBV6-1
CSALPGQNTEAFF | . | TRBV20-1
CASSLSETGGLRGYTF | TRBD1 | TRBV12-3/TRBV12-4
CASSSGTAQTEQYF | TRBD1 | TRBV12-3/TRBV12-4
CASSEYPRPSGTDTQYF | . | TRBV2
CASSFYQGPKVNYGYTF | . | TRBV11-2
CASSLQTSSEQFF | TRBD2 | TRBV7-6
CASSATSVETQYF | . | TRBV9
CASSLVYSDEQFF | . | TRBV7-9
CAITAHEGYNEQFF | . | TRBV10-3
CASSGTEDGYTF | . | TRBV12-3/TRBV12-4
CASSQDLSGYYGYTF | . | TRBV3-1
CASSHFGGEADTQYF | . | TRBV14
CASSQDPGSTDTQYF | . | TRBV4-1
CASSSRQGIYNEQFF | . | TRBV6-5
CASRELGTNEQFF | . | TRBV12-3/TRBV12-4